One and the same sample provided the 27 T cell receptor beta chains below, sequenced in a study of blood T cell repertoires in COVID-19. Some clones are missing from TCRdb's copy, which holds only in-frame ones; the method was immunoSEQ multiplex PCR. The sample consists of 150,000 to 200,000 clones, 80% to 85% of them appearing once. Input material: peripheral blood. Receptors originate from a woman older than 75 with active or convalescent COVID-19.

The chain couples TRBV10-3 to TRBJ1-2; 12 positions agree with TRBD1. The V gene end was trimmed by 7 bases and the J gene end by 6 bases; junction bases not matched to a gene: 15. This CDR3 region has 17 residues. Germline CDR1 is ENHRY and CDR2 is SYGVKD. The CDR3 DNA is TGTGCCATCACCCTAGGGACAGGGGGCCGGAGCTTTGATGGCTACACCTTC. Protein product: CAITLGTGGRSFDGYTF.

The chain employs TRBV6-2 or TRBV6-3 and TRBJ1-1; the D gene is possibly TRBD1 (6 bases). CDR3 length equals 13 residues. CDR1 is MNHEY and CDR2 is SVGEGT in the germline V gene. The germline V and J ends were trimmed by 6 bases and 1 base, with 9 bases remaining between them. In DNA form, the CDR3 reads TGTGCCAGCAGCCGACAGGAGAACACTGAAGCTTTCTTT. Amino acids: CASSRQENTEAFF.

The chain combines TRBV6-5 with TRBJ1-1; 8 bases match TRBD1. The length of the CDR3 is 14 residues. The ends lost 7 bases at V and 1 base at J; junction bases unmatched: 5. Germline CDR1 MNHEY, CDR2 SVGAGI. Here the CDR3 reads CASIRTGQNTEAFF. The CDR3 coding sequence is TGTGCCAGCATTCGGACAGGGCAGAACACTGAAGCTTTCTTT.

The chain is built from TRBV2 and TRBJ2-7; D perhaps matches TRBD1 (6 bases). The germline V and J ends were trimmed by 6 bases and 3 bases, with 18 bases remaining between them. The CDR3 has 15 amino acids. Germline lookup yields CDR1 SNHLY and CDR2 FYNNEI. This CDR3 is CASSEAPTGFYEQYF. CDR3 nucleotide sequence: TGTGCCAGCAGCGAGGCTCCAACAGGGTTCTACGAGCAGTACTTC.

This chain's CDR3 is CASSIDREGYTF. CDR3 in DNA: TGTGCCAGCTCAATAGACAGGGAGGGCTACACCTTC. This rearrangement joins TRBV18 to TRBJ1-2, with 7 bases fitting TRBD1. The CDR3 totals 12 residues. V was pared by 5 bases and J by 8 bases, with 5 bases of the junction left unmatched. CDR1 KGHSH and CDR2 LQKENI come from the germline V gene.

The chain couples TRBV6-5 to TRBJ1-2; D may be TRBD1 (6 bases). Germline CDR1 MNHEY, CDR2 SVGAGI. This CDR3 is 13 amino acids long. The V end lost 7 bases, the J end lost 8 bases, and 17 bases lay between the germline ends. The CDR3 region is CASIPPGGRGYTF. Written as DNA, the CDR3 is TGTGCCAGCATCCCACCGGGGGGGCGCGGCTACACCTTC.

The chain joins TRBV18 to TRBJ2-3, with TRBD2 as a possible D gene (5 bases). Germline CDR1 KGHSH, CDR2 LQKENI. CDR3 length: 14 residues. The V end lost 0 bases, the J end lost 8 bases, and 12 bases lay between the germline ends. DNA of the CDR3: TGTGCCAGCTCACCACCGGCGCGGACTTTTACGCAGTATTTT. Its protein product is CASSPPARTFTQYF.

This chain connects TRBV5-6 to TRBJ1-4, with D possibly matching TRBD1 (5 bases). The CDR3 runs 16 residues. Germline V CDR1 and CDR2: SGHDT, YYEEEE. With 2 bases removed from V and 3 bases from J, the gap between germline ends came to 14 bases. The CDR3 loop reads CASSFYLRQSNEKLFF. In DNA, the CDR3 is TGTGCCAGCAGCTTCTATCTCCGACAGTCTAATGAAAAACTGTTTTTT.

This clone was seen a single time. The chain uses TRBV6-5 and TRBJ2-1; TRBD1 agrees at 7 bases. The CDR3 is 16 amino acids. Germline CDR1 MNHEY, CDR2 SVGAGI. J lost 2 bases, V lost 0 bases, and 4 bases had no gene match. In nucleotides, the CDR3 is TGTGCCAGCAGTTACTCGTACGGGACAGCCTACAATGAGCAGTTCTTC. Translation gives CASSYSYGTAYNEQFF.

Here the CDR3 DNA reads TGCGCCAGCAGCCAAGAAGGGGGCAACGAGCAGTACTTC. Translating gives CASSQEGGNEQYF. The chain employs TRBV4-1 and TRBJ2-7; 7 bases are a match to TRBD1. Germline CDR1 and CDR2: MGHRA and YSYEKL. This CDR3 has 13 amino acids. V was pared by 0 bases and J by 5 bases, with 1 base of the junction left unmatched.

This chain connects TRBV4-3 to TRBJ1-6; no clear D gene. Trimming stripped 6 bases from V and 9 bases from J, with 12 bases between. The germline CDR1 and CDR2 sequences are LGHNA and YSLEER. The CDR3 runs to 13 residues. Here the CDR3 DNA reads TGCGCCAGCAGAAAGAGCGACGGTTCACCCCTCCACTTT. This gives the protein CASRKSDGSPLHF.

This clone has more than one count but fewer than ten. The gene calls are TRBV4-3 and TRBJ1-1, with TRBD1 matching over 10 bases. The CDR3 has 16 residues. The germline V gene encodes CDR1 LGHNA and CDR2 YSLEER. V gave up 0 bases and J gave up 3 bases; unmatched junction bases: 4. The CDR3 bases are TGCGCCAGCAGCCAAGATCTGGGACAGGGGTACACTGAAGCTTTCTTT. It yields the protein CASSQDLGQGYTEAFF.

This chain joins TRBV18 and TRBJ1-2; D gene unclear. V was clipped by 2 bases and J by 8 bases, with 15 bases between them. This CDR3 is 14 amino acids long. Germline V CDR1 and CDR2: KGHSH, LQKENI. The DNA for the CDR3 is TGTGCCAGCTCACCAAATGAGGCGGCGGGAGGCTACACCTTC. This gives the protein CASSPNEAAGGYTF. Supplemented by reference TRBV18 and TRBJ1-2, the full variable domain reads NAGVMQNPRHLVRRRGQEARLRCSPMKGHSHVYWYRQLPEEGLKFMVYLQKENIIDESGMPKERFSAEFPKEGPSILRIQQVVRGDSAAYFCASSPNEAAGGYTFGSGTRLTVV.

This clone was observed once. The rearrangement links TRBV7-6 to TRBJ2-2, with 8 bases that match TRBD1. CDR1 is SGHVS, CDR2 FNYEAQ, per germline. The CDR3 runs 15 residues. The V segment lost 7 bases and the J segment 5 bases; nucleotides outside the gene matches: 9. The CDR3 reads CASNRQGAGTGELFF. The DNA for the CDR3 is TGTGCCAGCAACCGTCAGGGGGCGGGTACCGGGGAGCTGTTTTTT.

The chain links TRBV7-2 to TRBJ1-5; D uncertain. Germline loops: CDR1 SGHTA, CDR2 FQGNSA. Trimming took off 6 bases at V and 7 bases at J, with 10 bases between the two ends. This CDR3 is built from 12 residues. The CDR3 sequence is CASSRGFQPQHF. As DNA, the CDR3 is TGTGCCAGCAGTCGAGGGTTCCAGCCCCAGCATTTT.

The chain combines TRBV10-3 with TRBJ2-7; D gene uncertain. Per the germline V gene, CDR1 is ENHRY and CDR2 is SYGVKD. The V end was cut by 10 bases, the J end by 3 bases, with 13 bases between. The CDR3 runs 12 residues. CDR3 in DNA: TGTGCCACTCAGACTTCGGGCTACGAGCAGTACTTC. Amino acids: CATQTSGYEQYF.

V gene TRBV5-1 combines with J gene TRBJ1-1; 8 positions agree with TRBD1. The CDR3 totals 18 residues. Germline-derived CDR1 and CDR2 are SGHRS and YFSETQ. With V trimmed by 0 bases and J by 0 bases, 10 bases remained unmatched. CDR3 sequence: CASSLGRSTGVMNTEAFF. As DNA, the CDR3 is TGCGCCAGCAGCTTGGGCCGTTCGACAGGGGTTATGAACACTGAAGCTTTCTTT.

This clone was seen just once. The V gene is TRBV11-2, the J gene TRBJ1-3; D is undetermined. The CDR3 sequence is 16 residues long. CDR1 and CDR2 from the germline V gene are SGHAT and FQNNGV. The V end was cut by 3 bases, the J end by 0 bases, with 12 bases between. The CDR3 bases are TGTGCCAGCAGCTTGTCGGCAGGCCTCTCTGGAAACACCATATATTTT. It yields the protein CASSLSAGLSGNTIYF.

Only a few counts were recorded for this clone. The chain links TRBV7-2 to TRBJ2-5; 10 bases are shared with TRBD2. Germline CDR1 is SGHTA and CDR2 is FQGNSA. The CDR3 covers 13 residues. The V segment lost 4 bases and the J segment 5 bases; nucleotides outside the gene matches: 1. CDR3 nucleotide sequence: TGTGCCAGCAGCTCGGGACTAGCGGAGACCCAGTACTTC. Residues: CASSSGLAETQYF.

This sequence joins TRBV7-9 and TRBJ1-2; D is unresolved. The V gene lost 7 bases and the J gene lost 8 bases, with 17 bases spanning the gap. CDR3 length equals 13 residues. Per germline, CDR1 SEHNR and CDR2 FQNEAQ (reference sequence). The CDR3 here is CASNVLLEAGYTF. In nucleotides, the CDR3 is TGTGCCAGCAACGTACTTCTCGAAGCGGGCTACACCTTC.

V is TRBV7-8 and J is TRBJ1-1; maybe TRBD1 (5 bases). This CDR3 comprises 14 residues. With 1 base removed from V and 5 bases from J, the gap between germline ends came to 11 bases. Per germline, CDR1 SGHVS and CDR2 FQNEAQ. CDR3 coding DNA: TGTGCCAGCAGCTTAGGTGTTAGGGGTACTGAAGCTTTCTTT. Its protein product is CASSLGVRGTEAFF.

This clone was counted once. This chain uses TRBV10-1 with TRBJ1-5, with a tentative D call TRBD1 (5 bases). CDR3 length: 15 amino acids. V lost 6 bases to trimming and J lost 0 bases, with 12 bases between them. Germline values: CDR1 WNHNN, CDR2 SYGVQD (reference sequence). The CDR3 protein is CASSPQGHSNQPQHF. The DNA of the CDR3 is TGCGCCAGCAGCCCCCAGGGCCATAGCAATCAGCCCCAGCATTTT.

This clone came up once. The chain uses TRBV12-5 and TRBJ1-1; 8 nucleotides agree with TRBD1. Germline values: CDR1 LGHNT, CDR2 FRNRAP. V gave up 5 bases and J gave up 0 bases; unmatched junction bases: 5. CDR3 size: 15 residues. This CDR3 is CASGLQGAVNTEAFF. CDR3 bases: TGTGCTAGTGGTCTCCAGGGGGCGGTGAACACTGAAGCTTTCTTT. The full variable domain, with the rest looked up from reference TRBV12-5 and TRBJ1-1, is DARVTQTPRHKVTEMGQEVTMRCQPILGHNTVFWYRQTMMQGLELLAYFRNRAPLDDSGMPKDRFSAEMPDATLATLKIQPSEPRDSAVYFCASGLQGAVNTEAFFGQGTRLTVV.

The gene calls are TRBV5-4 and TRBJ1-1; a possible D gene is TRBD1 (5 bases). The CDR3 spans 13 residues. Germline V gives CDR1 SGHNT, CDR2 YYREEE (reference sequence). Trimming cost V 4 bases and J 2 bases, with 9 bases left between them. In nucleotides, the CDR3 is TGTGCCAGCAGCGTTGACAGTAACACTGAAGCTTTCTTT. Translation: CASSVDSNTEAFF. The whole variable domain, filled in from reference TRBV5-4 and TRBJ1-1, reads ETGVTQSPTHLIKTRGQQVTLRCSSQSGHNTVSWYQQALGQGPQFIFQYYREEENGRGNFPPRFSGLQFPNYSSELNVNALELDDSALYLCASSVDSNTEAFFGQGTRLTVV.

The chain carries TRBV7-2 and TRBJ1-2; D not certain. The V gene lost 4 bases and the J gene lost 4 bases, with 7 bases spanning the gap. Germline V lookup: CDR1 SGHTA, CDR2 FQGNSA. The CDR3 runs to 12 residues. The CDR3 DNA is TGTGCCAGCAGCTCCTATGGCTATGGCTACACCTTC. Its translation: CASSSYGYGYTF.

The rearrangement uses TRBV5-4 and TRBJ1-2; D is perhaps TRBD1 (6 bases). The CDR3 runs 14 residues. Germline lookup yields CDR1 SGHNT and CDR2 YYREEE (reference sequence). V lost 6 bases to trimming and J lost 4 bases, with 16 bases between them. The CDR3 sequence is CASTAWGQTYGYTF. The CDR3 DNA sequence: TGTGCCAGCACGGCCTGGGGGCAGACCTATGGCTACACCTTC.

The V and J genes are TRBV27 and TRBJ1-2; 9 nucleotides match TRBD1. Germline-derived CDR1 and CDR2 are MNHEY and SMNVEV (reference sequence). This CDR3 spans 14 amino acids. V dropped 5 bases and J dropped 8; count of bases not matched to a gene: 9. The CDR3 bases are TGTGCCAGCAGTGCCGGGACAGGGCGGCAAGGCTACACCTTC. Amino acid sequence: CASSAGTGRQGYTF.